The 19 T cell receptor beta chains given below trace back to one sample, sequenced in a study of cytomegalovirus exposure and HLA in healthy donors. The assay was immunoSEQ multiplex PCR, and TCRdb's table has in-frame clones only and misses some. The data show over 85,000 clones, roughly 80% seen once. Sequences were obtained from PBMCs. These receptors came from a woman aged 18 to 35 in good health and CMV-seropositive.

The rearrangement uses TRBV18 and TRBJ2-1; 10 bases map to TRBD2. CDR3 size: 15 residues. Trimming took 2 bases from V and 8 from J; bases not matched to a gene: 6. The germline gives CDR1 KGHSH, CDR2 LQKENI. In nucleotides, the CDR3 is TGTGCCAGCTCACCAGCTCTAGCGGGGGCGGATGAGCAGTTCTTC. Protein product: CASSPALAGADEQFF.

CDR3 nucleotides: TGTGCCAGCAGCTTGGACCAGGGGGCTGGAAACACCATATATTTT. It yields the protein CASSLDQGAGNTIYF. The chain couples TRBV11-3 to TRBJ1-3, with 7 bases fitting TRBD1. CDR1 and CDR2 (germline): SGHNT, YENEEA. Trimming removed 3 bases from V and 2 bases from J; junction bases left unmatched: 4. This CDR3 spans 15 amino acids.

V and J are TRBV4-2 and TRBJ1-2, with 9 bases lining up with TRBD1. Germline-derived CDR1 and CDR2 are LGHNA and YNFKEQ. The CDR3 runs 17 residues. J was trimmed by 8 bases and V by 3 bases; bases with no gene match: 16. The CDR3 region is CASSQSGTGSSTGGYTF. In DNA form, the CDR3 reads TGTGCCAGCAGCCAGTCCGGGACAGGGTCTTCAACTGGCGGCTACACCTTC.

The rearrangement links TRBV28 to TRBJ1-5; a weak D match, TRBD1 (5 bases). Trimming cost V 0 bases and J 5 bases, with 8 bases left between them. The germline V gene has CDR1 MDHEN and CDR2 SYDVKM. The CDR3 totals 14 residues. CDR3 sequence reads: CASSLWTVYQPQHF. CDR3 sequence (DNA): TGTGCCAGCAGTTTATGGACAGTTTATCAGCCCCAGCATTTT.

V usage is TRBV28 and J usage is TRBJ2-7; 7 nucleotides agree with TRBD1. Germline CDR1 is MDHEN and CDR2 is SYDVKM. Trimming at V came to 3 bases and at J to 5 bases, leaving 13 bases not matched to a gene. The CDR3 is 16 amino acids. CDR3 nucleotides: TGTGCCAGCAGTTTGGGCGGCATTCAGGGGGACCACGAGCAGTACTTC. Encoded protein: CASSLGGIQGDHEQYF.

Written as DNA, the CDR3 is TGCGCCAGCACAAGAGGCGCCTATGATGAGCAGTTCTTC. Residues: CASTRGAYDEQFF. V is TRBV5-1 and J is TRBJ2-1; D gene ambiguous. Germline V gives CDR1 SGHRS, CDR2 YFSETQ. The CDR3 contains 13 residues. Deletions cut 6 bases from V and 8 bases from J, with 15 bases between.

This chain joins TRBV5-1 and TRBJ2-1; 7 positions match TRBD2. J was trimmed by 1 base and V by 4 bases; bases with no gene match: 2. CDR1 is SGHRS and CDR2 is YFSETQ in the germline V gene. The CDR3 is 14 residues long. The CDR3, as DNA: TGCGCCAGCAGCGCCGGGGGGTCCTACAATGAGCAGTTCTTC. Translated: CASSAGGSYNEQFF.

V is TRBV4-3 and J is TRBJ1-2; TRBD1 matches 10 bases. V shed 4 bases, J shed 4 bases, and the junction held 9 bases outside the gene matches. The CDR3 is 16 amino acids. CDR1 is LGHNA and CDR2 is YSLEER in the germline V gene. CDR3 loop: CASSLNPGQGSYGYTF. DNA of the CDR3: TGCGCCAGCAGCCTAAATCCGGGACAGGGGAGCTATGGCTACACCTTC.

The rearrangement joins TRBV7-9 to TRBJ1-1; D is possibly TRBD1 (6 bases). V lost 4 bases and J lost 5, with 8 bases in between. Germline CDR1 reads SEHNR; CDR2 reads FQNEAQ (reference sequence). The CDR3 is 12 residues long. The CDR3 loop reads CASSSQGTEAFF. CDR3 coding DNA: TGTGCCAGCAGCTCACAGGGAACTGAAGCTTTCTTT.

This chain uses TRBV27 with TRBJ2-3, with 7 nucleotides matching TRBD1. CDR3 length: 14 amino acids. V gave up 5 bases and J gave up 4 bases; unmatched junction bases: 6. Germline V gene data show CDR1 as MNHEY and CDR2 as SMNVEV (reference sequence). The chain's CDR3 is CASSTGAGADTQYF. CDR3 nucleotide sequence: TGTGCCAGCAGTACAGGGGCAGGGGCAGATACGCAGTATTTT.

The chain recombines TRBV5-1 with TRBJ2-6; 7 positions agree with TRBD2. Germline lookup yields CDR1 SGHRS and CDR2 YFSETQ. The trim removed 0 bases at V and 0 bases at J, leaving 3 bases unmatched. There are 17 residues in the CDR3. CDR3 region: CASSLDRTSSGANVLTF. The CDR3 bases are TGCGCCAGCAGCTTGGATCGGACTAGCTCTGGGGCCAACGTCCTGACTTTC.

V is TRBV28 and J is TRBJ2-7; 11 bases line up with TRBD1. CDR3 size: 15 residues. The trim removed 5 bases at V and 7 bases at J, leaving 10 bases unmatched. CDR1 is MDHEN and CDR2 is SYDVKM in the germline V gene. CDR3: CASSLDRGQLREQYF. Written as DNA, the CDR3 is TGTGCCAGCAGTCTGGACAGGGGGCAACTTAGGGAGCAGTACTTC. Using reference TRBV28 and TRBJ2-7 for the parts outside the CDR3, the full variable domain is DVKVTQSSRYLVKRTGEKVFLECVQDMDHENMFWYRQDPGLGLRLIYFSYDVKMKEKGDIPEGYSVSREKKERFSLILESASTNQTSMYLCASSLDRGQLREQYFGPGTRLTVT.

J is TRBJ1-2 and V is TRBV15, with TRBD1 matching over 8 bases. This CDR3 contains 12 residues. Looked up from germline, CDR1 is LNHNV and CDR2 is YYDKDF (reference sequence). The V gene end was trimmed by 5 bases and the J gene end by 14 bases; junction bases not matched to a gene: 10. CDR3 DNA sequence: TGTGCCACCAGCGGGTGGGGGACAGGTCTAACCTTC. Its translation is CATSGWGTGLTF.

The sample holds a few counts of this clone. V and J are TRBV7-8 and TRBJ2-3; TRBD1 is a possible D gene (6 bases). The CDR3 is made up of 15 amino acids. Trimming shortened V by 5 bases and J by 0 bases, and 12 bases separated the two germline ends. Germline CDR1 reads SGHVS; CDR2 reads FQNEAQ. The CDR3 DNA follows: TGTGCCAGCAGCCCCCGACAGGCTAGCACAGATACGCAGTATTTT. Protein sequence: CASSPRQASTDTQYF.

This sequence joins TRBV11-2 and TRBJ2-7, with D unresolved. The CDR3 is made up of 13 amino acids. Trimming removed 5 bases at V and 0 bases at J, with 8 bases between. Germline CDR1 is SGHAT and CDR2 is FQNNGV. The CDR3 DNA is TGTGCCAGCAGCCTGTCTCCCTCCTACGAGCAGTACTTC. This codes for CASSLSPSYEQYF.

CDR3 nucleotides: TGTGCCAGCAGTTACTCGGGACAGGGGGGCACAGATACGCAGTATTTT. It codes for CASSYSGQGGTDTQYF. The chain joins TRBV6-8 to TRBJ2-3, with 11 bases that match TRBD1. The V and J ends lost 0 bases and 1 base, in that order; junction bases with no gene match: 0. This CDR3 contains 16 residues. Germline V lookup: CDR1 MNHGY, CDR2 SAAAGT.

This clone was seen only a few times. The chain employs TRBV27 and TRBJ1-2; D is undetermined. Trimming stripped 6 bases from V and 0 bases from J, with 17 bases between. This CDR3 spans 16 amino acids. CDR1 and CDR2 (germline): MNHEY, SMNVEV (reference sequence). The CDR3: CASSPLGSGTNYGYTF. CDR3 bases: TGTGCCAGCAGCCCTCTAGGGTCCGGGACTAACTATGGCTACACCTTC.

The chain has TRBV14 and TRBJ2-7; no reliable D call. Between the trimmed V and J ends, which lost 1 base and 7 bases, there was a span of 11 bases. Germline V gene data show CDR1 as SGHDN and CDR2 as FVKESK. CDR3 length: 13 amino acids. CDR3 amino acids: CASSQGFRWEQYF. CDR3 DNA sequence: TGTGCCAGCAGCCAAGGTTTCAGGTGGGAGCAGTACTTC.

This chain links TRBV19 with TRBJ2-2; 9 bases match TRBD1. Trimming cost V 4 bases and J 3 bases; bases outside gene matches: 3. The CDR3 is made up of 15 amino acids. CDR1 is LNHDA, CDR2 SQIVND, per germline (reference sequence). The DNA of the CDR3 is TGTGCCAGTAGTACGGGACAGGGTTACACCGGGGAGCTGTTTTTT. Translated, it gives CASSTGQGYTGELFF. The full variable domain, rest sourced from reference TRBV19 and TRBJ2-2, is DGGITQSPKYLFRKEGQNVTLSCEQNLNHDAMYWYRQDPGQGLRLIYYSQIVNDFQKGDIAEGYSVSREKKESFPLTVTSAQKNPTAFYLCASSTGQGYTGELFFGEGSRLTVL.